These 18 T cell receptor beta chains were sequenced from one sample in a study of T cells in Graves' hyperthyroidism and ophthalmopathy. TCR beta CDR3 regions were amplified from RNA transcripts. Researchers ran a first-round RT-PCR on the TCR CDR3 using the HTBI primer set. TCRdb passed the multiplex PCR reads through MiXCR, listing each CDR3 protein once. The repertoire consists of about 260,000 distinct CDR3 sequences, with about a sixth occurring once and the leading ten covering 28%. Sequences were obtained from blood. These receptors were obtained from a woman aged 18 to 35 with Graves' ophthalmopathy.

This clonotype was counted at least ten times. CDR3 in DNA: TGTGCCAGCAGCCGGGGGGATAGCGGGGGGAACTACGAGCAGTACTTC. It codes for CASSRGDSGGNYEQYF. The chain is built from TRBV12-3 or TRBV12-4 and TRBJ2-7, with 10 bases that match TRBD2. The CDR3 is made up of 16 amino acids. V trimming: 6 bases; J trimming: 3 bases; junction bases outside the gene matches: 11.

This clonotype was detected ten times or more. This rearrangement joins TRBV6-2 or TRBV6-3 to TRBJ2-1; D gene ambiguous. CDR3 length: 15 amino acids. The V and J ends lost 5 bases and 3 bases respectively, with 14 bases between them. Looked up from germline, CDR1 is MNHEY and CDR2 is SVGEGT. CDR3 loop: CASSQTAINYNEQFF. The CDR3 bases are TGTGCCAGCAGTCAAACAGCTATAAACTACAATGAGCAGTTCTTC.

This clonotype was detected ten times or more. CDR3 amino acids: CASSQALAPSTDTQYF. For the CDR3, the DNA is TGCGCCAGCAGCCAAGCTCTAGCGCCTAGCACAGATACGCAGTATTTT. V and J are TRBV4-1 and TRBJ2-3; a weak D match, TRBD2 (6 bases). Looked up from germline, CDR1 is MGHRA and CDR2 is YSYEKL. Trimming took 1 base from V and 0 from J, leaving 11 bases between them. This CDR3 is built from 16 residues.

This clonotype turned up a few times. The J gene is TRBJ2-7, the V gene TRBV6-2 or TRBV6-3; D is perhaps TRBD1 or TRBD2 (5 bases each). The CDR3 length is 14 residues. The V end was cut by 6 bases, the J end by 2 bases, with 14 bases between. Germline CDR1 MNHEY, CDR2 SVGEGT. The CDR3 sequence is CASRPLGVAYEQYF. The DNA of the CDR3 is TGTGCCAGCAGGCCTCTGGGGGTAGCCTACGAGCAGTACTTC.

The chain employs TRBV12-5 and TRBJ1-3, with D uncertain. V lost 1 base and J 5 bases, leaving 3 bases between the germline ends. Germline V gene data show CDR1 as LGHNT and CDR2 as FRNRAP. The CDR3 has 12 residues. The CDR3 region has the DNA TGTGCTAGTGGTTTGGACAGAAACACCATATATTTT. This translates into CASGLDRNTIYF.

The chain has TRBV7-9 and TRBJ1-2; possible D gene TRBD1, 6 bases. The CDR3 extends over 18 amino acids. V was shortened by 5 bases and J by 8 bases, with 30 bases between the two germline ends. CDR1 is SEHNR and CDR2 is FQNEAQ in the germline V gene (reference sequence). DNA for the CDR3: TGTGCCAGCAGCCTACCCCTCCTGAAAGAGGGGGTAGGGGGAGGCTACACCTTC. It specifies CASSLPLLKEGVGGGYTF.

This clonotype has at least ten counts. This chain uses TRBV11-2 with TRBJ2-1; 11 bases are a match to TRBD2. Germline CDR1 is SGHAT and CDR2 is FQNNGV. With V trimmed by 0 bases and J by 7 bases, 14 bases remained unmatched. The CDR3 spans 19 residues. CDR3 in DNA: TGTGCCAGCAGCTTAGAGTACGGTAGCGGGGGGGCCTTTAAAAATGAGCAGTTCTTC. Its protein product is CASSLEYGSGGAFKNEQFF.

This clonotype was observed at least ten times. The CDR3 is CASSLGDRGPKNIQYF. The CDR3 DNA reads TGTGCCAGCAGCTTAGGGGACAGGGGGCCCAAAAACATTCAGTACTTC. V gene TRBV7-9 combines with J gene TRBJ2-4; 12 nucleotides match TRBD1. The CDR3 contains 16 residues. Germline-derived CDR1 and CDR2 are SEHNR and FQNEAQ (reference sequence). J was trimmed by 2 bases and V by 1 base; bases with no gene match: 0.

The sample holds many counts of this clonotype. The gene calls are TRBV29-1 and TRBJ1-5; 10 positions agree with TRBD1. V trimming: 6 bases; J trimming: 2 bases; junction bases outside the gene matches: 1. Per germline, CDR1 SQVTM and CDR2 ANQGSEA. The CDR3 length is 13 residues. The CDR3 region is CSVGTGGNQPQHF. DNA for the CDR3: TGCAGCGTGGGGACAGGGGGCAATCAGCCCCAGCATTTT. Using reference TRBV29-1 and TRBJ1-5 for the parts outside the CDR3, the full variable domain is SAVISQKPSRDICQRGTSLTIQCQVDSQVTMMFWYRQQPGQSLTLIATANQGSEATYESGFVIDKFPISRPNLTFSTLTVSNMSPEDSSIYLCSVGTGGNQPQHFGDGTRLSIL.

This clonotype was seen repeatedly, ten times or more. Here the CDR3 DNA reads TGCAGTGCCACCGAGGTTTCGAACACTGAAGCTTTCTTT. Translating it yields CSATEVSNTEAFF. The chain carries TRBV20-1 and TRBJ1-1; the D is unclear. Per germline, CDR1 DFQATT and CDR2 SNEGSKA (reference sequence). The CDR3 runs 13 residues. V gave up 6 bases and J gave up 1 base, with 12 bases separating them.

The gene calls are TRBV20-1 and TRBJ1-1; D remains ambiguous. V lost 0 bases and J 1 base, leaving 9 bases between the germline ends. Germline CDR1 is DFQATT and CDR2 is SNEGSKA (reference sequence). This CDR3 contains 14 residues. The CDR3 coding sequence is TGCAGTGCTAGAGATCCTACGGAGAACACTGAAGCTTTCTTT. Translation gives CSARDPTENTEAFF.

This clonotype was counted ten times or more. J is TRBJ2-3 and V is TRBV9; maybe TRBD1 (6 bases). In germline, CDR1 is SGDLS, CDR2 YYNGEE. The CDR3 covers 15 residues. V lost 8 bases and J lost 3, with 19 bases in between. The CDR3 reads CASSSGTLSTDTQYF. The CDR3 nucleotides read TGTGCCAGTTCATCCGGGACACTTTCTACAGATACGCAGTATTTT.

This clonotype was observed a few times. The V and J genes are TRBV10-3 and TRBJ2-7, with 8 positions matching TRBD2. The CDR3 runs to 16 residues. Germline V gives CDR1 ENHRY, CDR2 SYGVKD. J lost 4 bases, V lost 1 base, and 9 bases had no gene match. CDR3: CAISELVSGTVYEQYF. The DNA of the CDR3 is TGTGCCATCAGTGAGTTGGTTAGCGGGACGGTTTACGAGCAGTACTTC.

This clonotype was observed a handful of times. A much larger clone differs by one base, so this may be a read error. The chain combines TRBV2 with TRBJ1-2, with no clear D. The CDR3 is 14 amino acids. Per germline, CDR1 SNHLY and CDR2 FYNNEI. V lost 4 bases, J lost 4 bases, and 13 bases lay in between. The CDR3 protein is CASSGPGDGYGYTF. CDR3 DNA sequence: TGTGCCAGCAGTGGGCCGGGAGACGGCTATGGCTACACCTTC.

This clonotype was found many times. J is TRBJ1-2 and V is TRBV7-2; TRBD1 might be the D (5 bases). V lost 3 bases, J lost 3 bases, and 8 bases lay in between. Germline loops: CDR1 SGHTA, CDR2 FQGNSA. The CDR3 length is 13 residues. The CDR3 loop is CASSLGVDYGYTF. For the CDR3, the DNA is TGTGCCAGCAGCTTGGGGGTGGACTATGGCTACACCTTC.

The chain uses TRBV3-1 and TRBJ1-2; the match to TRBD1 covers 8 bases. The CDR3 contains 13 residues. Losses at the gene ends were 3 bases for V and 6 bases for J; bases not matched to a gene: 3. Germline V CDR1 and CDR2: LGHDT, YNNKEL (reference sequence). The CDR3 loop reads CASSHGQGNGYTF. The CDR3 DNA follows: TGTGCCAGCAGCCACGGACAGGGAAATGGCTACACCTTC.

This clonotype was recorded many times. This chain connects TRBV18 to TRBJ1-1, with TRBD1 matching 8 bases. Trimming cost V 0 bases and J 4 bases; bases outside gene matches: 7. The germline CDR1 and CDR2 sequences are KGHSH and LQKENI. This CDR3 is 16 amino acids long. CDR3 sequence reads: CASSPPKGQGGTEAFF. As DNA, the CDR3 is TGTGCCAGCTCACCACCTAAAGGACAGGGAGGCACTGAAGCTTTCTTT.

This clonotype was observed at least ten times. The CDR3 sequence: CASSLPTRRMGTEAFF. Here the CDR3 DNA reads TGTGCCAGCAGCTTACCCACGCGTAGGATGGGCACTGAAGCTTTCTTT. V usage is TRBV13 and J usage is TRBJ1-1, with D hard to call. In germline, CDR1 is PRHDT, CDR2 FYEKMQ (reference sequence). The V end was cut by 2 bases, the J end by 4 bases, with 17 bases between. The CDR3 has 16 residues. The full variable domain, its missing parts supplied by reference TRBV13 and TRBJ1-1, is AAGVIQSPRHLIKEKRETATLKCYPIPRHDTVYWYQQGPGQDPQFLISFYEKMQSDKGSIPDRFSAQQFSDYHSELNMSSLELGDSALYFCASSLPTRRMGTEAFFGQGTRLTVV.